The rows below give T cell receptor beta chains drawn from one sample of a study of technical replicates of blood from a few donors. Measured with immunoSEQ multiplex PCR; TCRdb has only the in-frame clones, and not every one. The sample contains around 86,000 clones, around 96% of which appear only once. Sequenced: T cells isolated from PBMCs. Receptors were obtained from a human donor in good health. Both conserved end residues are part of each CDR3. The D gene is left open where the match is weak. Clone sizes are given selectively: once, few, many, or a class where the clone is expanded.

d_gene	v_gene	abundance	j_gene	CDR3aa	CDR3nt
TRBD2	TRBV5-1	.	TRBJ2-7	CASSLAGGSYEQYF	TGCGCCAGCAGCTTGGCGGGAGGCAGCTACGAGCAGTACTTC
.	TRBV6-5	.	TRBJ1-2	CASSFNRLNYYGYTF	TGTGCCAGCAGTTTTAACAGGCTAAACTACTATGGCTACACCTTC
.	TRBV4-1	.	TRBJ1-5	CASSQAGNSNQPQHF	TGCGCCAGCAGCCAAGCGGGGAATAGCAATCAGCCCCAGCATTTT
.	TRBV13	.	TRBJ1-6	CASSSWRLSSYNSPLHF	TGTGCCAGCAGCTCCTGGAGGTTAAGCTCCTATAATTCACCCCTCCACTTT
.	TRBV14	.	TRBJ2-7	CASSLYKSYEQYF	TGTGCCAGCAGCCTCTATAAGTCCTACGAGCAGTACTTC
.	TRBV2	.	TRBJ1-1	CASSEEVRLRGLEAEAFF	TGTGCCAGCAGTGAAGAGGTACGGCTGCGGGGGCTTGAGGCTGAAGCTTTCTTT
.	TRBV7-9	.	TRBJ2-1	CASLGGQGASYNEQFF	TGTGCCAGCTTGGGGGGGCAGGGGGCCTCCTACAATGAGCAGTTCTTC
.	TRBV7-7	.	TRBJ2-5	CASSLSGWHFGETQYF	TGTGCCAGCAGCCTATCGGGTTGGCATTTCGGAGAGACCCAGTACTTC
TRBD1	TRBV27	.	TRBJ1-1	CASSPGGQGGTEAFF	TGTGCCAGCAGTCCCGGCGGACAGGGCGGTACTGAAGCTTTCTTT
.	TRBV10-3	.	TRBJ1-1	CATSGDLNTEAFF	TGTGCCACTAGCGGGGATTTGAACACTGAAGCTTTCTTT
TRBD1	TRBV28	.	TRBJ1-2	CASSTPTGGDGYTF	TGTGCCAGCAGCACTCCGACAGGGGGAGACGGCTACACCTTC
TRBD1	TRBV5-1	.	TRBJ2-5	CASSLASGGIQETQYF	TGCGCCAGCAGCTTGGCCTCAGGGGGCATACAAGAGACCCAGTACTTC
TRBD1	TRBV11-2	.	TRBJ1-5	CASSLDGTGGNQPQHF	TGTGCCAGCAGCTTAGATGGGACAGGGGGCAATCAGCCCCAGCATTTT
TRBD1	TRBV10-3	.	TRBJ1-4	CAVRQGTNEKLFF	TGTGCCGTTCGACAGGGCACTAATGAAAAACTGTTTTTT
TRBD2	TRBV10-1	.	TRBJ2-7	CASSAVSGTFYEQYF	TGCGCCAGCAGTGCCGTTAGCGGGACTTTCTACGAGCAGTACTTC
.	TRBV6-1	.	TRBJ1-2	CASSSNPSGYGYTF	TGTGCCAGCAGTTCTAACCCCTCAGGGTATGGCTACACCTTC
.	TRBV28	.	TRBJ2-7	CASSSVDEQYF	TGTGCCAGCAGTTCGGTCGACGAGCAGTACTTC
.	TRBV6-1	.	TRBJ2-7	CASRSASLSYEQYF	TGTGCCAGCAGATCAGCTAGTCTATCCTACGAGCAGTACTTC
.	TRBV6-6	.	TRBJ1-1	CASSYSGGNTEAFF	TGTGCCAGCAGTTATTCCGGGGGGAACACTGAAGCTTTCTTT
TRBD1	TRBV6-1	.	TRBJ1-2	CASSEERQGDGYTF	TGTGCCAGCAGTGAAGAAAGACAGGGCGATGGCTACACCTTC
.	TRBV7-2	.	TRBJ2-4	CASSLVSPQYF	TGTGCCAGCAGCTTAGTGTCCCCACAGTACTTC
TRBD1	TRBV2	.	TRBJ1-1	CASVNQGAEGTEAFF	TGTGCCAGCGTAAACCAGGGGGCGGAGGGGACTGAAGCTTTCTTT
.	TRBV11-2	.	TRBJ1-1	CASSPDSEAFF	TGTGCCAGCAGCCCTGACAGTGAAGCTTTCTTT
.	TRBV7-9	.	TRBJ1-3	CASSLGAFGNTIYF	TGTGCCAGCAGTCTGGGGGCGTTTGGAAACACCATATATTTT
TRBD1	TRBV19	.	TRBJ1-2	CASRRPTLQGGLHYGYTF	TGTGCCAGTAGACGACCCACACTACAGGGGGGCTTGCACTATGGCTACACCTTC
.	TRBV27	.	TRBJ2-7	CASSSPSREQYF	TGTGCCAGCAGTTCCCCCTCGAGGGAGCAGTACTTC
.	TRBV4-1	.	TRBJ1-1	CASSQEEALEAFF	TGCGCCAGCAGCCAAGAGGAGGCGTTGGAAGCTTTCTTT
.	TRBV18	.	TRBJ1-4	CASSPQGGAEKLFF	TGTGCCAGCTCACCACAGGGAGGGGCTGAAAAACTGTTTTTT
.	TRBV19	once	TRBJ1-1	CASSQILRNLMNTEAFF	TGTGCCAGTAGTCAAATCCTCAGAAACCTCATGAACACTGAAGCTTTCTTT
.	TRBV11-3	.	TRBJ1-1	CASSSSRVGTEAFF	TGTGCCAGCAGCTCAAGCAGGGTAGGCACTGAAGCTTTCTTT
.	TRBV29-1	once	TRBJ2-5	CSVDPRWGEVTETQYF	TGCAGCGTTGACCCCCGGTGGGGCGAAGTAACAGAGACCCAGTACTTC
.	TRBV7-3	once	TRBJ2-2	CASSLIGGGGSGELFF	TGTGCCAGCAGCTTAATCGGCGGGGGCGGCTCCGGGGAGCTGTTTTTT
.	TRBV27	.	TRBJ1-2	CASSFTKLANYGYTF	TGTGCCAGCAGTTTCACTAAATTAGCTAACTATGGCTACACCTTC
.	TRBV15	.	TRBJ2-1	CATSRAPGDYNEQFF	TGTGCCACCAGCAGAGCTCCAGGGGACTACAATGAGCAGTTCTTC
TRBD2	TRBV11-1	.	TRBJ2-1	CAGSGGSYNEQFF	TGTGCCGGAAGCGGGGGGTCTTACAATGAGCAGTTCTTC
TRBD2	TRBV6-4	.	TRBJ2-1	CASSDSPLAGVNEQFF	TGTGCCAGCAGTGACTCCCCACTAGCGGGGGTCAATGAGCAGTTCTTC
TRBD2	TRBV19	once	TRBJ2-3	CASSIDLRTSRASDTQYF	TGTGCCAGTAGTATAGACCTCAGGACTAGTCGGGCGTCAGATACGCAGTATTTT
TRBD2	TRBV7-9	.	TRBJ2-2	CASSSPLMGGINTGELFF	TGTGCCAGCAGCTCCCCACTCATGGGGGGGATAAACACCGGGGAGCTGTTTTTT
.	TRBV19	.	TRBJ1-1	CASSNTGLNTEAFF	TGTGCCAGTAGTAATACAGGGTTAAACACTGAAGCTTTCTTT
TRBD1	TRBV7-2	.	TRBJ1-4	CASSSGQGDEKLFF	TGTGCCAGCAGCTCGGGACAGGGGGACGAAAAACTGTTTTTT
.	TRBV18	few	TRBJ1-1	CASSPDRTYTEAFF	TGTGCCAGCTCTCCTGACAGGACTTACACTGAAGCTTTCTTT
TRBD2	TRBV11-2	.	TRBJ2-1	CASSLTSLAGRRINEQFF	TGTGCCAGCAGCTTAACCTCACTAGCGGGGCGAAGGATCAATGAGCAGTTCTTC
.	TRBV6-1	.	TRBJ2-2	CASSERLVGTGELFF	TGTGCCAGCAGTGAACGCCTAGTTGGGACCGGGGAGCTGTTTTTT
.	TRBV21-1	.	TRBJ2-7	CASSPSMRGQTYAYEQYF	TGTGCCAGCAGCCCAAGCATGAGGGGGCAAACTTACGCCTACGAGCAGTACTTC
.	TRBV19	once	TRBJ1-3	CASSMASSGNTIYF	TGTGCCAGTAGTATGGCAAGCTCTGGAAACACCATATATTTT